These 17 T cell receptor beta chains were all obtained from the same sample, sequenced in a study of shared clonotypes between healthy human individuals. TCRdb's table, derived via immunoSEQ multiplex PCR, lists solely in-frame clones and lacks some. Of under 1,900,000 clones listed, about 98.5% are singletons. The sequenced material came from naive CD4+ T cells sorted from blood. Subset meaning: CD45RA+ positively selected. All receptors derive from a man under 40 in good health.

On this clone itself: This same CDR3 is encoded by further DNA sequences in the sample. This chain uses TRBV20-1 with TRBJ2-7; D is unclear. V lost 2 bases and J 3 bases, leaving 5 bases between the germline ends. Germline values: CDR1 DFQATT, CDR2 SNEGSKA (reference sequence). The CDR3 totals 11 residues. As DNA, the CDR3 is TGCAGTGCTAGACAGAACTACGAGCAGTACTTC. Its translation: CSARQNYEQYF.

CDR3 sequence reads: CASSFLGSNQPQHF. The CDR3 nucleotides read TGTGCCAGCAGCTTTCTGGGTAGCAATCAGCCCCAGCATTTT. V and J are TRBV11-2 and TRBJ1-5, with D uncertain. Germline V gene lookup returns CDR1 SGHAT and CDR2 FQNNGV. The V end was cut by 3 bases, the J end by 0 bases, with 6 bases between. The CDR3 has 14 amino acids.

The chain uses TRBV10-3 and TRBJ1-2; 10 bases align to TRBD1. CDR1 is ENHRY and CDR2 is SYGVKD in the germline V gene. Losses at the gene ends were 4 bases for V and 8 bases for J; bases not matched to a gene: 7. The CDR3 runs to 14 residues. Here the CDR3 DNA reads TGTGCCATCAGTGGTGACAGGGGGCGCGAGGGCTACACCTTC. It is translated as CAISGDRGREGYTF.

The chain joins TRBV28 to TRBJ1-3; 8 nucleotides align to TRBD1. The CDR3 loop spans 16 amino acids. With 5 bases clipped from V and 0 bases from J, the junction kept 6 bases outside the gene matches. The germline V gene encodes CDR1 MDHEN and CDR2 SYDVKM. The CDR3 nucleotides read TGTGCCAGCAGTCTCCGGACAGGGAGCTCTGGAAACACCATATATTTT. It codes for CASSLRTGSSGNTIYF.

The rearrangement uses TRBV11-2 and TRBJ1-2, with D perhaps matching TRBD1 (6 bases). Germline assignment: CDR1 SGHAT and CDR2 FQNNGV. The CDR3 contains 14 residues. V shed 6 bases and J shed 5 bases, with 16 bases lying between them. CDR3 in DNA: TGTGCCAGCAGACCCCGAGACAGGCCTTATGGCTACACCTTC. Translated: CASRPRDRPYGYTF. Combining the CDR3 with reference TRBV11-2 and TRBJ1-2 gives the whole variable domain EAGVAQSPRYKIIEKRQSVAFWCNPISGHATLYWYQQILGQGPKLLIQFQNNGVVDDSQLPKDRFSAERLKGVDSTLKIQPAKLEDSAVYLCASRPRDRPYGYTFGSGTRLTVV.

CDR3 loop: CAWSHLEVEAFF. CDR3 DNA: TGTGCCTGGAGTCACCTCGAGGTTGAAGCTTTCTTT. The chain is built from TRBV30 and TRBJ1-1; D is ambiguous. Between the trimmed V and J ends, which lost 2 bases and 7 bases, there was a span of 11 bases. CDR3 length equals 12 residues. CDR1 and CDR2 from the germline V gene are GTSNPN and SVGIG (reference sequence).

The chain carries TRBV11-3 and TRBJ2-3, with TRBD2 identical over 14 bases. CDR1 and CDR2 (germline): SGHNT, YENEEA. V gave up 4 bases and J gave up 2 bases; unmatched junction bases: 11. The CDR3 totals 19 residues. CDR3 in amino acids: CASSSGLAGGAPDTDTQYF. The CDR3 DNA is TGTGCCAGCAGCTCCGGACTAGCGGGAGGTGCTCCCGACACAGATACGCAGTATTTT. Combining the CDR3 with reference TRBV11-3 and TRBJ2-3 gives the whole variable domain EAGVVQSPRYKIIEKKQPVAFWCNPISGHNTLYWYLQNLGQGPELLIRYENEEAVDDSQLPKDRFSAERLKGVDSTLKIQPAELGDSAVYLCASSSGLAGGAPDTDTQYFGPGTRLTVL.

The V gene is TRBV7-6, the J gene TRBJ2-1; 7 nucleotides match TRBD2. The junction had 4 bases not matched to a gene; V was cut back by 3 bases and J by 2 bases. The CDR3 length is 15 residues. The germline gives CDR1 SGHVS, CDR2 FNYEAQ. The CDR3 is CASSFGGRAYNEQFF. CDR3 sequence (DNA): TGTGCCAGCAGCTTTGGAGGGAGGGCCTACAATGAGCAGTTCTTC.

On this clone itself: Other DNA sequences from this sample encode an identical CDR3 as well. The V gene is TRBV7-6, the J gene TRBJ1-2; 8 nucleotides agree with TRBD1. The CDR3 extends over 14 amino acids. J was trimmed by 2 bases and V by 5 bases; bases with no gene match: 4. The germline V gene has CDR1 SGHVS and CDR2 FNYEAQ. The CDR3: CASSPRQGNYGYTF. CDR3 DNA: TGTGCCAGCAGCCCTAGACAGGGGAACTATGGCTACACCTTC.

The chain employs TRBV6-1 and TRBJ1-1; no reliable D call. The V gene's germline CDR1 is MNHNS and CDR2 SASEGT. Between the trimmed V and J ends, which lost 6 bases and 4 bases, there was a span of 15 bases. The CDR3 has 14 amino acids. The CDR3: CASSASGDLTEAFF. CDR3 DNA: TGTGCCAGCAGCGCCAGTGGGGATCTCACTGAAGCTTTCTTT.

The rearrangement links TRBV7-8 to TRBJ2-2; 11 bases are a match to TRBD2. Germline V gives CDR1 SGHVS, CDR2 FQNEAQ. V gave up 6 bases and J gave up 5 bases; unmatched junction bases: 5. CDR3 length: 15 amino acids. Here the CDR3 DNA reads TGTGCCAGCAGAATGACTAGCGGGATTACCGGGGAGCTGTTTTTT. This codes for CASRMTSGITGELFF.

The J gene is TRBJ1-5, the V gene TRBV15, with D possibly TRBD1 on 6 matching bases. Germline CDR1 and CDR2: LNHNV and YYDKDF (reference sequence). CDR3 length: 16 residues. Trimming removed 5 bases from V and 6 bases from J, with 20 bases in between. CDR3 region: CATSHPFTGYSQPQHF. The DNA for the CDR3 is TGTGCCACCAGCCATCCATTTACAGGGTACAGTCAGCCCCAGCATTTT.

This clone was recorded only once. This chain joins TRBV4-2 and TRBJ2-7; tentative D call: TRBD1 (5 bases). Trimming removed 0 bases at V and 4 bases at J, with 10 bases between. The CDR3 consists of 14 residues. Per germline, CDR1 LGHNA and CDR2 YNFKEQ. The CDR3 protein is CASSQDWQGYEQYF. The CDR3 region has the DNA TGTGCCAGCAGCCAAGATTGGCAGGGATACGAGCAGTACTTC.

This chain joins TRBV6-5 and TRBJ2-7; 9 bases are shared with TRBD1. Germline lookup yields CDR1 MNHEY and CDR2 SVGAGI. Trimming removed 5 bases from V and 4 bases from J; junction bases left unmatched: 6. The CDR3 runs to 14 residues. CDR3 bases: TGTGCCAGCAGTCCGAACAGGGGGCGTTACGAGCAGTACTTC. As protein: CASSPNRGRYEQYF.

The genes are TRBV5-6 and TRBJ2-2, with D unresolved. V lost 2 bases to trimming and J lost 9 bases, with 8 bases between them. CDR3 length equals 12 residues. CDR1 is SGHDT, CDR2 YYEEEE, per germline. The CDR3 here is CASSFRPRELFF. For the CDR3, the DNA is TGTGCCAGCAGCTTTAGGCCGAGGGAGCTGTTTTTT.

This chain uses TRBV5-4 with TRBJ2-7; 7 bases agree with TRBD1. Germline CDR1 SGHNT, CDR2 YYREEE (reference sequence). The V segment lost 0 bases and the J segment 4 bases; nucleotides outside the gene matches: 7. The CDR3 consists of 15 residues. In DNA form, the CDR3 reads TGTGCCAGCAGCTTGGCCAACAGGGGTCTTTACGAGCAGTACTTC. Translating it yields CASSLANRGLYEQYF. The full variable domain, with the rest looked up from reference TRBV5-4 and TRBJ2-7, is ETGVTQSPTHLIKTRGQQVTLRCSSQSGHNTVSWYQQALGQGPQFIFQYYREEENGRGNFPPRFSGLQFPNYSSELNVNALELDDSALYLCASSLANRGLYEQYFGPGTRLTVT.

This sequence joins TRBV27 and TRBJ2-5; no clear D gene. In germline, CDR1 is MNHEY, CDR2 SMNVEV (reference sequence). Between the trimmed V and J ends, which lost 5 bases and 3 bases, there was a span of 16 bases. CDR3 length: 15 residues. The CDR3 protein is CASSPAVRPEETQYF. CDR3 sequence (DNA): TGTGCCAGCAGTCCCGCGGTACGGCCAGAAGAGACCCAGTACTTC.